The clone carrying this T cell receptor beta chain was detected a few times. Trimming left V 6 bases short and J 4 bases short, with 15 bases between. Per germline, CDR1 LNHDA and CDR2 SQIVND (reference sequence). The CDR3 has 15 residues. TCRdb independently ran MiXCR on the 5' RACE reads; one entry per CDR3 protein. The sample consists of 57,000 or so distinct CDR3 sequences, around 12% of them appearing once. The entry originates in a study of early T cells in non-severe SARS-CoV-2 infection. Sequenced here: whole blood, sampled at baseline. V is TRBV19 and J is TRBJ1-4; D might be TRBD1 (6 bases). This receptor was taken from an adult who was a healthcare worker with PCR-confirmed SARS-CoV-2 infection or an uninfected control (not recorded which). The donor label of this sample is uncertain. In DNA form, the CDR3 reads TGTGCCAGTAGGCGGACAGCGGCGCTTAATGAAAAACTGTTTTTT. This codes for CASRRTAALNEKLFF.